This TCR beta chain was sequenced in a study of cytomegalovirus exposure and HLA in healthy donors. PCR involved 60 Vbeta and 13 Jbeta primers. TCRdb's copy holds only in-frame clones and misses some; the assay was immunoSEQ multiplex PCR. The sample lists around 200,000 clones, 70% to 75% occurring once. CDR3 length equals 18 residues. J was trimmed by 0 bases and V by 4 bases; bases with no gene match: 8. Germline-derived CDR1 and CDR2 are MGHDK and SYGVNS. General study findings and limits: About 87% or about 30% of the time was how often most TCR beta V segments were productive, according to an earlier analysis.

Points on this clone: The antigen remains undetermined.

The TCR was taken from a man younger than 40 in good health and CMV-seropositive. The sequenced material came from PBMCs. This chain joins TRBV25-1 and TRBJ2-6; 8 nucleotides agree with TRBD1. The CDR3 nucleotides read TGTGCCAGCAGTGCCTTCGGACAGGGCCGCTCTGGGGCCAACGTCCTGACTTTC. Translating gives CASSAFGQGRSGANVLTF.